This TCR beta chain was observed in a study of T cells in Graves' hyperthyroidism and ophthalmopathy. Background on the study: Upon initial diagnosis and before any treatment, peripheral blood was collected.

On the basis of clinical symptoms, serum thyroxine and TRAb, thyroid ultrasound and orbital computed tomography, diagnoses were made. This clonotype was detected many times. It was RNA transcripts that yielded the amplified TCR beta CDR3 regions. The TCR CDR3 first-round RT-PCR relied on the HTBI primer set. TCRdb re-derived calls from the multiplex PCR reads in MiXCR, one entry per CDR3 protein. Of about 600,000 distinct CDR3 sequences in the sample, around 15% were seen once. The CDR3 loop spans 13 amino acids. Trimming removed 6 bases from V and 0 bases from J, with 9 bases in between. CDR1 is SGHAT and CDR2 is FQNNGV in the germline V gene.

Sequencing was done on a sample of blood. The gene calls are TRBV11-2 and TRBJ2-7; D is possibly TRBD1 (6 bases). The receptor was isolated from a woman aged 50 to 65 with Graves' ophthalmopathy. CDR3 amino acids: CASRRQDSYEQYF. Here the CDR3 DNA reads TGTGCCAGCAGACGACAGGACTCCTACGAGCAGTACTTC.